This TCR beta chain was recovered during a study of graft-versus-host responses after intestinal transplantation. Whole-study context: Among the recipients, all got anti-thymocyte globulin induction and then tacrolimus and steroids for about 3 years. Findings and limits, study-wide: Allograft graft-versus-host to host-versus-graft clonal ratios ran high in patients with graft-donor T cell macrochimerism. Researchers found peak circulating GvH clone levels linked to early post-transplant HvG declines. GvH clones surfaced in recipient marrow, some emerging earlier in ileum or blood.

Assay: immunoSEQ multiplex PCR; the TCRdb copy retains only in-frame clones and omits some. This sample has 99,000 or so clones, with under 95% found just once. Concerning this clone: Its specificity is not known.

The sample consisted of unstimulated CD8+ T cells sorted from spleen or lymph node cells, taken before transplant. The clonotype was recovered from a human donor who was the organ donor for an intestinal transplant.

CDR3 protein: CAISEGSGYYNEQFF. In DNA, the CDR3 is TGTGCCATCAGTGAGGGTAGCGGATACTACAATGAGCAGTTCTTC. The rearrangement uses TRBV10-3 and TRBJ2-1, with a weak D call TRBD2 (6 bases). The V gene's germline CDR1 is ENHRY and CDR2 SYGVKD. Trimming cost V 2 bases and J 3 bases, with 11 bases left between them. The CDR3 has 15 amino acids.